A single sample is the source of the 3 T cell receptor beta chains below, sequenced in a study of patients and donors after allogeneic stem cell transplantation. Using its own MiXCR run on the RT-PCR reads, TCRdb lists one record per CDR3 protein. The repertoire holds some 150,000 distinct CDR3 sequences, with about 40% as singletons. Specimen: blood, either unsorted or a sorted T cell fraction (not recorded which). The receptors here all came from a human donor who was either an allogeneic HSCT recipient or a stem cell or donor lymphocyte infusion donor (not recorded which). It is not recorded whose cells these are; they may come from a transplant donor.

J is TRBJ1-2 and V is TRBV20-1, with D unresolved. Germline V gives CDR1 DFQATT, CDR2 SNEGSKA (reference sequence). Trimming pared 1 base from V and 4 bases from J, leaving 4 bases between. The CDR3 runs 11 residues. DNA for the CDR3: TGCAGTGCTAGAGCGATCTATGGCTACACCTTC. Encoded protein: CSARAIYGYTF.

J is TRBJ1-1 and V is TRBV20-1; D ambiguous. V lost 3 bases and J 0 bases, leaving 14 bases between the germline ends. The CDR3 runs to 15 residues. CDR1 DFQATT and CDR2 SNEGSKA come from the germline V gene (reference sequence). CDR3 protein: CSARRSPVMNTEAFF. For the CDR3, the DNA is TGCAGTGCTAGGAGGTCACCCGTAATGAACACTGAAGCTTTCTTT.

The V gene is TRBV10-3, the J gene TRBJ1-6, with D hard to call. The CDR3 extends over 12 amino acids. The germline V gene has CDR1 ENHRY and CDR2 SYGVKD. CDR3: CAIGPSGSPLHF. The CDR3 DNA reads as TGTGCTATCGGCCCGAGCGGGTCACCCCTCCACTTT.